This record covers a single T cell receptor beta chain. Its antigen is as yet unknown. These data belong to a study of PD-1 blockade in classical Hodgkin lymphoma. Across the whole study: Patients received nivolumab 3 mg/kg intravenously every 2 weeks.

The CDR3 covers 14 residues. Germline CDR1 MNHNY, CDR2 SVGAGI (reference sequence). After removal of 2 bases from V and 8 bases from J, the junction contained 4 bases not matched to a gene. Each patient experienced a relapse that followed autologous stem cell transplantation, and brentuximab vedotin exposure varied. General study points: Nothing has yet pinned down what causes the repertoire differences, possibly disease activity or prior therapy. Healthy donors were reported to have higher baseline TCR diversity than newly diagnosed patients.

Libraries were prepared by immunoSEQ multiplex PCR; TCRdb keeps only in-frame clonotypes and omits some of them. The table shows some 64,000 clones, with 70% to 90% occurring only once. This chain uses TRBV6-6 with TRBJ2-1; 9 bases match TRBD1. The sample was peripheral blood mononuclear cells (PBMCs), taken at baseline. The clonotype comes from a human donor with classical Hodgkin lymphoma. The CDR3: CASSYGTGIYEQFF. The CDR3 nucleotides are TGTGCCAGCAGTTACGGGACAGGGATCTATGAGCAGTTCTTC.